Listed below are T cell receptor beta chains from one sample, sequenced in a study of CXCR3-negative and CXCR3-positive naive CD8 T cells. Reanalyzing the 5' RACE reads, TCRdb keeps one entry per CDR3 protein, without DNA. This sample's table reports over 55,000 distinct CDR3 sequences. Sequencing input: naive CXCR3+ CD8+ T cells from blood. All receptors come from a human donor in good health. Some clones in this sample may be carry-over from other donors' samples. CDR3s include the opening cysteine and the closing phenylalanine or tryptophan.

TRBV15	TRBJ2-7	CATSRGPDEQYF
TRBV20-1	TRBJ2-1	CSASWGTGYNEQFF
TRBV6-1	TRBJ2-1	CASKSGGSSYNEQFF
TRBV12-3/TRBV12-4	TRBJ2-5	CASSFLVSQLQETQYF
TRBV5-6	TRBJ2-7	CASSFGTPSEQYF
TRBV14	TRBJ2-1	CASSPQWGNEQFF
TRBV18	TRBJ2-7	CASSPDSAQGGTYEQYF
TRBV7-2	TRBJ2-1	CASSLRNHREQFF
TRBV20-1	TRBJ1-3	CSARETLYPGNTIYF
TRBV27	TRBJ2-1	CASSFVLGERGNEQFF
TRBV20-1	TRBJ1-4	CSARDRVPETNEKLFF
TRBV20-1	TRBJ2-7	CSARDIGGTEASYEQYF
TRBV19	TRBJ1-1	CASSANSDANTEAFF
TRBV11-2	TRBJ2-5	CASSLGGPKATQYF
TRBV7-9	TRBJ2-3	CASSSSGTLTDTQYF
TRBV7-9	TRBJ2-7	CASSLGLGGSEQYF
TRBV4-1	TRBJ2-7	CASSQEKDLREQYF
TRBV29-1	TRBJ2-7	CSVRGLAGDPYEQYF
TRBV29-1	TRBJ2-3	CSVTGHSTDTQYF
TRBV14	TRBJ1-2	CASSHHRDGPRGYTF
TRBV6-2/TRBV6-3	TRBJ2-1	CASHDSLGYNEQFF
TRBV20-1	TRBJ1-1	CSATTGANEAFF
TRBV9	TRBJ1-1	CASSFGQQNTEAFF
TRBV29-1	TRBJ2-3	CSVEGSAGVPDTQYF
TRBV6-2/TRBV6-3	TRBJ2-7	CASSYSYRVREQYF